What follows are 30 T cell receptor beta chains derived from one specimen sequenced in a study of blood T cell repertoires in COVID-19. The data were produced by immunoSEQ multiplex PCR, yet TCRdb's version contains in-frame clones alone and is incomplete. Among about 490,000 clones listed, 80% to 90% were seen once. Sequencing was carried out using peripheral blood. All receptors come from a human donor in a cohort sampled during active COVID-19.

Of note for this clone: Other DNA sequences from this sample encode an identical CDR3 as well. This rearrangement joins TRBV12-3 or TRBV12-4 to TRBJ1-1; D ambiguous. V gave up 1 base and J gave up 6 bases, with 9 bases separating them. The CDR3 runs to 13 residues. The CDR3 is CASSLGGRAEAFF. In DNA, the CDR3 is TGTGCCAGCAGTTTAGGCGGCAGAGCTGAAGCTTTCTTT.

This clone was counted only a few times. The chain joins TRBV7-9 to TRBJ1-1, with D perhaps matching TRBD1 (5 bases). V lost 0 bases and J 6 bases, leaving 11 bases between the germline ends. Germline loops: CDR1 SEHNR, CDR2 FQNEAQ (reference sequence). The CDR3 sequence is 14 residues long. The CDR3 protein is CASSLAGDFAEAFF. As DNA, the CDR3 is TGTGCCAGCAGCTTAGCAGGGGATTTCGCTGAAGCTTTCTTT.

Written as DNA, the CDR3 is TGTGCCAGCAGCCAATCGGGGGGGGTAGGCTACACCTTC. Translated, it gives CASSQSGGVGYTF. V usage is TRBV11-2 and J usage is TRBJ1-2; tentatively, D is TRBD1 (5 bases). V was pared by 5 bases and J by 8 bases, with 15 bases between. The CDR3 extends over 13 amino acids. Germline V gene data show CDR1 as SGHAT and CDR2 as FQNNGV.

CDR3 sequence: CASSIGGTSGREVLTF. The CDR3 nucleotides read TGTGCCAGTAGTATAGGGGGGACTAGCGGGAGGGAAGTCCTGACTTTC. The chain recombines TRBV19 with TRBJ2-6; TRBD2 aligns across 16 bases. There are 16 residues in the CDR3. V lost 1 base, J lost 13 bases, and 4 bases stayed unmatched. The germline V gene has CDR1 LNHDA and CDR2 SQIVND (reference sequence).

CDR3 residues: CASSLRRTASSYNEQFF. CDR3 DNA sequence: TGTGCCAGCAGTCTAAGGAGGACAGCCAGCTCCTACAATGAGCAGTTCTTC. V is TRBV27 and J is TRBJ2-1; tentatively, D is TRBD1 (6 bases). From germline, CDR1 is MNHEY and CDR2 SMNVEV (reference sequence). V was trimmed by 5 bases and J by 0 bases, leaving 17 bases between them. The CDR3 runs to 17 residues.

The chain employs TRBV18 and TRBJ2-7; 8 bases are a match to TRBD2. This CDR3 comprises 13 residues. V trimming: 8 bases; J trimming: 4 bases; junction bases outside the gene matches: 7. The germline V gene has CDR1 KGHSH and CDR2 LQKENI. The CDR3 sequence: CASTQTSEYEQYF. The CDR3 nucleotides read TGTGCCAGCACCCAGACTAGCGAGTACGAGCAGTACTTC.

J is TRBJ1-1 and V is TRBV2; D unclear. V was pared by 7 bases and J by 1 base, with 13 bases between. From germline, CDR1 is SNHLY and CDR2 FYNNEI. This CDR3 has 14 amino acids. CDR3 amino acids: CASKKDRSNTEAFF. The CDR3 DNA reads as TGTGCCAGCAAGAAAGATCGGTCGAACACTGAAGCTTTCTTT. The full variable domain, its missing parts supplied by reference TRBV2 and TRBJ1-1, is EPEVTQTPSHQVTQMGQEVILRCVPISNHLYFYWYRQILGQKVEFLVSFYNNEISEKSEIFDDQFSVERPDGSNFTLKIRSTKLEDSAMYFCASKKDRSNTEAFFGQGTRLTVV.

The chain carries TRBV27 and TRBJ1-6; D gene ambiguous. Trimming pared 2 bases from V and 2 bases from J, leaving 19 bases between. The CDR3 runs 19 residues. Germline V gene sequence: CDR1 MNHEY, CDR2 SMNVEV (reference sequence). CDR3 residues: CASSLASQRGRTYNSPLHF. CDR3 bases: TGTGCCAGCAGTTTAGCCTCTCAACGGGGAAGGACCTATAATTCACCCCTCCACTTT.

The rearrangement links TRBV6-6 to TRBJ2-5, with no clear D. Germline CDR1 reads MNHNY; CDR2 reads SVGAGI (reference sequence). Trimming removed 3 bases at V and 2 bases at J, with 7 bases between. The CDR3 runs 13 residues. The CDR3 spells CASSYAVQETQYF. CDR3 bases: TGTGCCAGCAGTTATGCAGTTCAAGAGACCCAGTACTTC.

The chain has TRBV19 and TRBJ1-5; TRBD1 matches at 9 bases. With V trimmed by 5 bases and J by 5 bases, 7 bases remained unmatched. CDR1 and CDR2 from the germline V gene are LNHDA and SQIVND (reference sequence). This CDR3 is 15 amino acids long. CDR3 in amino acids: CASSSTDRGYQPQHF. The CDR3 DNA is TGTGCCAGTAGTTCTACGGACAGGGGTTATCAGCCCCAGCATTTT.

This chain uses TRBV5-1 with TRBJ2-7, with 9 bases identical to TRBD2. Germline CDR1 reads SGHRS; CDR2 reads YFSETQ. J gave up 5 bases and V 5 bases, and 11 bases lay outside the gene matches. This CDR3 has 15 amino acids. This CDR3 is CASRDGGTSFDEQYF. The CDR3 DNA sequence: TGCGCCAGCAGGGACGGCGGGACTAGCTTTGACGAGCAGTACTTC.

The gene calls are TRBV12-5 and TRBJ1-5; 7 bases fit TRBD1. CDR3 size: 14 residues. V gave up 4 bases and J gave up 6 bases; unmatched junction bases: 6. Germline V gene sequence: CDR1 LGHNT, CDR2 FRNRAP. The CDR3 is CASGSDRLTQPQHF. The CDR3 DNA is TGTGCTAGTGGTTCGGACAGGCTAACTCAGCCCCAGCATTTT.

This chain joins TRBV6-5 and TRBJ1-6; D may be TRBD1 (6 bases). With 0 bases removed from V and 4 bases from J, the gap between germline ends came to 10 bases. In germline, CDR1 is MNHEY, CDR2 SVGAGI. The CDR3 loop spans 16 amino acids. In nucleotides, the CDR3 is TGTGCCAGCAGTTACTCCAGGACAGCTTATAATTCACCCCTCCACTTT. Its protein is CASSYSRTAYNSPLHF.

V gene TRBV7-9 combines with J gene TRBJ2-1, with a tentative D call TRBD2 (6 bases). V lost 4 bases, J lost 8 bases, and 18 bases lay in between. CDR3 length equals 15 residues. CDR1 is SEHNR, CDR2 FQNEAQ, per germline (reference sequence). As DNA, the CDR3 is TGTGCCAGCAGCTCTCCGGGACTTCATCTCGATGAGCAGTTCTTC. The encoded protein is CASSSPGLHLDEQFF.

The CDR3 DNA reads TGCGCCAGCAGCTCTGGACTAGCGGGAGTCGGTGACACCGGGGAGCTGTTTTTT. Residues: CASSSGLAGVGDTGELFF. J is TRBJ2-2 and V is TRBV5-1; 13 bases are shared with TRBD2. The CDR3 sequence is 18 residues long. The junction had 8 bases not matched to a gene; V was cut back by 3 bases and J by 3 bases. Germline lookup yields CDR1 SGHRS and CDR2 YFSETQ.

This rearrangement joins TRBV5-1 to TRBJ1-4; 8 positions match TRBD1. Per the germline V gene, CDR1 is SGHRS and CDR2 is YFSETQ. Losses at the gene ends were 0 bases for V and 5 bases for J; bases not matched to a gene: 3. This CDR3 has 15 residues. CDR3 bases: TGCGCCAGCAGCTTGGTCCAGGGGGCCAATGAAAAACTGTTTTTT. Its protein is CASSLVQGANEKLFF.

The V call is TRBV30, the J call TRBJ2-3; 7 bases map to TRBD1. The CDR3 runs 17 residues. V gave up 0 bases and J gave up 4 bases; unmatched junction bases: 13. The germline gives CDR1 GTSNPN, CDR2 SVGIG (reference sequence). Here the CDR3 reads CAWSVMSRTGAPDTQYF. The DNA of the CDR3 is TGTGCCTGGAGTGTAATGAGTAGGACAGGCGCCCCAGATACGCAGTATTTT.

This chain joins TRBV7-2 and TRBJ2-2; tentative D call: TRBD1 (6 bases). Germline CDR1 and CDR2: SGHTA and FQGNSA. The CDR3 covers 15 residues. Trimming stripped 1 base from V and 4 bases from J, with 10 bases between. The chain's CDR3 is CASSLDRASTGELFF. CDR3 DNA sequence: TGTGCCAGCAGCTTAGACAGGGCCAGCACCGGGGAGCTGTTTTTT.

The V and J genes are TRBV9 and TRBJ1-1; the match to TRBD1 covers 7 bases. Germline assignment: CDR1 SGDLS and CDR2 YYNGEE. V shed 3 bases, J shed 1 base, and the junction held 3 bases outside the gene matches. The CDR3 sequence is 14 residues long. CDR3 nucleotide sequence: TGTGCCAGCAGCGGACAGGGTTCGAACACTGAAGCTTTCTTT. Protein product: CASSGQGSNTEAFF.

This clone was counted a few times. The chain combines TRBV4-2 with TRBJ1-2; D not certain. The germline gives CDR1 LGHNA, CDR2 YNFKEQ. Trimming pared 0 bases from V and 6 bases from J, leaving 11 bases between. The CDR3 has 14 residues. CDR3 residues: CASSQDRLGDGYTF. CDR3 in DNA: TGTGCCAGCAGCCAAGACAGGCTCGGCGATGGCTACACCTTC.

V gene TRBV5-1 combines with J gene TRBJ1-5; the D gene is possibly TRBD1 (5 bases). Trimming removed 4 bases at V and 0 bases at J, with 11 bases between. The CDR3 consists of 15 residues. Germline V gene lookup returns CDR1 SGHRS and CDR2 YFSETQ. In DNA, the CDR3 is TGCGCCAGCAGCCCCGGGGGGTCTAGCAATCAGCCCCAGCATTTT. Translating gives CASSPGGSSNQPQHF.

The chain couples TRBV14 to TRBJ1-3; no reliable D call. The CDR3 consists of 12 residues. The germline CDR1 and CDR2 sequences are SGHDN and FVKESK. V was shortened by 2 bases and J by 6 bases, with 5 bases between the two germline ends. CDR3 nucleotides: TGTGCCAGCAGCCAACAACTAAACACCATATATTTT. Protein product: CASSQQLNTIYF.

This clone was detected a few times. The rearrangement links TRBV7-2 to TRBJ2-2, with 9 bases that match TRBD2. Germline CDR1 reads SGHTA; CDR2 reads FQGNSA. V shed 4 bases and J 0 bases; nucleotides not matched to a gene: 9. CDR3 size: 18 residues. In DNA, the CDR3 is TGTGCCAGCAGCTCGAGACTAGCGGCGGGCCCGAACACCGGGGAGCTGTTTTTT. It codes for CASSSRLAAGPNTGELFF.

V and J are TRBV9 and TRBJ2-7, with TRBD2 as a possible D gene (6 bases). The CDR3 extends over 16 amino acids. Looked up from germline, CDR1 is SGDLS and CDR2 is YYNGEE. V lost 0 bases and J 3 bases, leaving 16 bases between the germline ends. The CDR3 reads CASSVEGDSTIYEQYF. DNA for the CDR3: TGTGCCAGCAGCGTAGAAGGGGACTCAACCATCTACGAGCAGTACTTC.

The chain links TRBV7-2 to TRBJ2-7; 9 nucleotides agree with TRBD1. V shed 6 bases, J shed 2 bases, and the junction held 8 bases outside the gene matches. The CDR3 is made up of 15 amino acids. CDR1 and CDR2 (germline): SGHTA, FQGNSA. CDR3 sequence reads: CASRGDRALPYEQYF. The CDR3 nucleotides are TGTGCCAGCAGAGGGGACAGGGCCCTCCCCTACGAGCAGTACTTC. Full variable domain (outside the CDR3, taken from reference TRBV7-2 and TRBJ2-7): GAGVSQSPSNKVTEKGKDVELRCDPISGHTALYWYRQSLGQGLEFLIYFQGNSAPDKSGLPSDRFSAERTGGSVSTLTIQRTQQEDSAVYLCASRGDRALPYEQYFGPGTRLTVT.

The V call is TRBV29-1, the J call TRBJ2-4; 8 bases align to TRBD2. The ends lost 6 bases at V and 0 bases at J; junction bases unmatched: 13. Germline V lookup: CDR1 SQVTM, CDR2 ANQGSEA. This CDR3 is 17 amino acids long. CDR3 residues: CSVVRGSGTLAKNIQYF. CDR3 coding DNA: TGCAGCGTCGTCAGGGGTAGCGGGACTTTAGCCAAAAACATTCAGTACTTC. Using reference TRBV29-1 and TRBJ2-4 for the parts outside the CDR3, the full variable domain is SAVISQKPSRDICQRGTSLTIQCQVDSQVTMMFWYRQQPGQSLTLIATANQGSEATYESGFVIDKFPISRPNLTFSTLTVSNMSPEDSSIYLCSVVRGSGTLAKNIQYFGAGTRLSVL.

This clone was recorded once. This chain links TRBV18 with TRBJ1-1, with a tentative D call TRBD1 (6 bases). The V end was cut by 6 bases, the J end by 5 bases, with 16 bases between. The CDR3 length is 14 residues. CDR1 is KGHSH, CDR2 LQKENI, per germline. The CDR3 bases are TGTGCCAGCTCGGCGAACAGGGAGGGAACTGAAGCTTTCTTT. Amino acid sequence: CASSANREGTEAFF.

V and J are TRBV9 and TRBJ1-1, with a weak D call TRBD1 (5 bases). Trimming left V 3 bases short and J 0 bases short, with 15 bases between. From germline, CDR1 is SGDLS and CDR2 YYNGEE. The CDR3 is 16 amino acids. In DNA form, the CDR3 reads TGTGCCAGCAGCGCCGGAGGAGGGACCTTGAACACTGAAGCTTTCTTT. Translated, it gives CASSAGGGTLNTEAFF.

The chain uses TRBV28 and TRBJ2-3; the D gene is possibly TRBD1 (5 bases). CDR1 and CDR2 from the germline V gene are MDHEN and SYDVKM. The CDR3 has 15 residues. V was shortened by 6 bases and J by 2 bases, with 15 bases between the two germline ends. CDR3 coding DNA: TGTGCCAGCAGCCCTCCGAAGGGGCACACAGATACGCAGTATTTT. Its protein product is CASSPPKGHTDTQYF. The full variable domain, in which reference TRBV28 and TRBJ2-3 provide the parts outside the CDR3, is DVKVTQSSRYLVKRTGEKVFLECVQDMDHENMFWYRQDPGLGLRLIYFSYDVKMKEKGDIPEGYSVSREKKERFSLILESASTNQTSMYLCASSPPKGHTDTQYFGPGTRLTVL.

The J gene is TRBJ1-1, the V gene TRBV2; no reliable D call. The germline V and J ends were trimmed by 3 bases and 3 bases, with 8 bases remaining between them. Germline CDR1 is SNHLY and CDR2 is FYNNEI. The CDR3 is 13 residues long. The CDR3 loop reads CASSDPQDTEAFF. Here the CDR3 DNA reads TGTGCCAGCAGTGATCCGCAGGACACTGAAGCTTTCTTT. Full variable domain (rest looked up from reference TRBV2 and TRBJ1-1): EPEVTQTPSHQVTQMGQEVILRCVPISNHLYFYWYRQILGQKVEFLVSFYNNEISEKSEIFDDQFSVERPDGSNFTLKIRSTKLEDSAMYFCASSDPQDTEAFFGQGTRLTVV.